This T cell receptor beta chain stems from a study of cytomegalovirus exposure and HLA in healthy donors. Study outcomes and limitations: Presence/absence analysis assumed near-uniform sequencing depth across donors.

The CDR3 spans 14 residues. Germline CDR1 and CDR2: SEHNR and FQNEAQ (reference sequence). V lost 4 bases and J lost 7, with 17 bases in between. Amplification used 60 Vbeta primers and 13 Jbeta primers. Produced via immunoSEQ multiplex PCR; TCRdb's table is partial and in-frame only. The sample lists under 200,000 clones, 80% seen once, with around 6% in the top ten. Turning to this clone: Its antigen is currently unknown.

Input material: PBMCs. The sequence was obtained from a middle-aged man in good health and CMV-seronegative. The gene calls are TRBV7-9 and TRBJ2-7; no firm D call. This chain's CDR3 is CASSSLEAPVEQYF. CDR3 bases: TGTGCCAGCAGCTCCCTTGAGGCCCCCGTTGAGCAGTACTTC.